This TCR beta chain was identified in a study of T cell responses to AZD1222 COVID-19 vaccine. This clone was picked up one time. The repertoire was sequenced with immunoSEQ multiplex PCR; TCRdb's copy has only in-frame clones and lacks some. The sample records 58,000 or so clones, over 80% being singletons. The CDR3 covers 13 residues. The V gene end was trimmed by 5 bases and the J gene end by 3 bases; junction bases not matched to a gene: 4. CDR1 SQVTM and CDR2 ANQGSEA come from the germline V gene. This chain connects TRBV29-1 to TRBJ2-7, with TRBD1 identical over 10 bases. This sample comprised peripheral blood, obtained on day 0 of AZD1222 vaccination. The source of this sequence is an adult in good health. The CDR3 nucleotides are TGCAGCGTTCGGACAGGGGGATTCTACGAGCAGTACTTC. Encoded protein: CSVRTGGFYEQYF.